Presented here are 11 T cell receptor beta chains from one specimen sequenced in a study of OX40 agonist ivuxolimab in advanced cancers. Clones were read by immunoSEQ multiplex PCR, and TCRdb kept only the in-frame ones, dropping some. The sample carries tens of thousands of clones, over 60% recorded once. The sample here was CD4+ or CD8+ T cells sorted from blood, taken in a trial of the OX40 agonist ivuxolimab. All receptors come from an adult with an advanced solid tumor such as melanoma, head and neck, liver or kidney cancer.

The V call is TRBV28, the J call TRBJ1-3; D may be TRBD1 (6 bases). The V end lost 4 bases, the J end lost 9 bases, and 22 bases lay between the germline ends. Germline CDR1 and CDR2: MDHEN and SYDVKM. The CDR3 covers 16 residues. The CDR3 is CASSSPLTGTRGTIYF. The CDR3 DNA is TGTGCCAGCAGTTCGCCTCTTACAGGGACGAGGGGCACCATATATTTT.

The chain combines TRBV6-6 with TRBJ1-2, with TRBD1 as a possible D gene (5 bases). The germline V gene has CDR1 MNHNY and CDR2 SVGAGI (reference sequence). V was shortened by 0 bases and J by 6 bases, with 11 bases between the two germline ends. The CDR3 is made up of 14 amino acids. CDR3 loop: CASSYSAGWDGYTF. The CDR3 DNA reads as TGTGCCAGCAGTTACTCGGCAGGGTGGGATGGCTACACCTTC.

The V call is TRBV11-2, the J call TRBJ1-5, with D tentatively TRBD1 (5 bases). Trimming cost V 0 bases and J 7 bases, with 7 bases left between them. The CDR3 covers 13 residues. The V gene's germline CDR1 is SGHAT and CDR2 FQNNGV. The CDR3 region has the DNA TGTGCCAGCAGCTTAGATAAGGGGCAGCCCCAGCATTTT. Its translation: CASSLDKGQPQHF. The whole variable domain, filled in from reference TRBV11-2 and TRBJ1-5, reads EAGVAQSPRYKIIEKRQSVAFWCNPISGHATLYWYQQILGQGPKLLIQFQNNGVVDDSQLPKDRFSAERLKGVDSTLKIQPAKLEDSAVYLCASSLDKGQPQHFGDGTRLSIL.

The chain links TRBV6-1 to TRBJ2-5; TRBD2 matches at 16 bases. Germline V CDR1 and CDR2: MNHNS, SASEGT. V lost 7 bases, J lost 5 bases, and 4 bases stayed unmatched. The CDR3 has 15 amino acids. CDR3 residues: CASTPGLAGGETQYF. CDR3 in DNA: TGTGCCAGCACTCCGGGACTAGCGGGGGGGGAGACCCAGTACTTC.

The chain has TRBV28 and TRBJ1-6, with 7 bases identical to TRBD1. Trimming took 10 bases from V and 7 from J; bases not matched to a gene: 10. Per the germline V gene, CDR1 is MDHEN and CDR2 is SYDVKM. The CDR3 consists of 14 residues. In DNA form, the CDR3 reads TGTGCCACCCATGCCGGGACAGCCAATTCACCCCTCCACTTT. This sequence encodes CATHAGTANSPLHF.

V is TRBV5-8 and J is TRBJ2-3; 10 nucleotides line up with TRBD2. V gave up 3 bases and J gave up 3 bases; unmatched junction bases: 7. The CDR3 sequence is 16 residues long. Germline CDR1 is SGHTS and CDR2 is YDEGEE. DNA for the CDR3: TGTGCCAGCAGCTCTCAGCGGGAGGGCCGTACAGATACGCAGTATTTT. Amino acids: CASSSQREGRTDTQYF. Full variable domain (rest looked up from reference TRBV5-8 and TRBJ2-3): EAGVTQSPTHLIKTRGQQATLRCSPISGHTSVYWYQQALGLGLQFLLWYDEGEERNRGNFPPRFSGRQFPNYSSELNVNALELEDSALYLCASSSQREGRTDTQYFGPGTRLTVL.

The chain joins TRBV5-1 to TRBJ1-1, with D unclear. Germline V gene lookup returns CDR1 SGHRS and CDR2 YFSETQ. Between the trimmed V and J ends, which lost 0 bases and 1 base, there was a span of 4 bases. CDR3 length: 13 amino acids. The DNA of the CDR3 is TGCGCCAGCAGCTTGGACAGGAACACTGAAGCTTTCTTT. As protein: CASSLDRNTEAFF.

The chain carries TRBV12-5 and TRBJ1-1, with TRBD1 matching over 9 bases. This CDR3 is built from 16 residues. V lost 5 bases to trimming and J lost 5 bases; unmatched junction nucleotides: 12. Looked up from germline, CDR1 is LGHNT and CDR2 is FRNRAP. The CDR3 reads CASGLWGTGRGTEAFF. In DNA form, the CDR3 reads TGTGCTAGTGGTCTGTGGGGGACAGGGAGAGGAACTGAAGCTTTCTTT.

A few counts support this clone. The gene calls are TRBV28 and TRBJ2-3; 9 bases fit TRBD2. The V gene's germline CDR1 is MDHEN and CDR2 SYDVKM. With V trimmed by 6 bases and J by 0 bases, 10 bases remained unmatched. This CDR3 contains 17 residues. The CDR3 protein is CASSHRRGLASTDTQYF. For the CDR3, the DNA is TGTGCCAGCAGCCACCGTCGTGGACTAGCGAGCACAGATACGCAGTATTTT.

The V and J genes are TRBV7-8 and TRBJ1-2, with TRBD1 matching 7 bases. The CDR3 covers 14 residues. Trimming cost V 4 bases and J 8 bases; bases outside gene matches: 10. The germline CDR1 and CDR2 sequences are SGHVS and FQNEAQ. In DNA form, the CDR3 reads TGTGCCAGCAGCTCAAGGGAGGGGGCGCGAGGCTACACCTTC. This sequence encodes CASSSREGARGYTF.

This sequence joins TRBV5-6 and TRBJ2-5, with 10 bases matching TRBD1. J lost 5 bases, V lost 4 bases, and 8 bases had no gene match. The CDR3 totals 15 residues. CDR1 SGHDT and CDR2 YYEEEE come from the germline V gene. The CDR3, as DNA: TGTGCCAGCAGCATGACAGGGGGCATCAAGGAGACCCAGTACTTC. It is translated as CASSMTGGIKETQYF.